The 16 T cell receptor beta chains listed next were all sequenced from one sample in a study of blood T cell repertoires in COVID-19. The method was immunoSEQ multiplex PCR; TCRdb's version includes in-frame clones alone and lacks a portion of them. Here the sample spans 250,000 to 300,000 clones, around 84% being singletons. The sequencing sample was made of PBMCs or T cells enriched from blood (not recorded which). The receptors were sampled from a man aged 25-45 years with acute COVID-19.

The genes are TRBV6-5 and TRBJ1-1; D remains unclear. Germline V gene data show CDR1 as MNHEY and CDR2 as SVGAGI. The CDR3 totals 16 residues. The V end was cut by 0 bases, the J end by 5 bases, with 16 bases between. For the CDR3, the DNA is TGTGCCAGCAGTTACTCGTTGACTGCCCATGGTACTGAAGCTTTCTTT. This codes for CASSYSLTAHGTEAFF.

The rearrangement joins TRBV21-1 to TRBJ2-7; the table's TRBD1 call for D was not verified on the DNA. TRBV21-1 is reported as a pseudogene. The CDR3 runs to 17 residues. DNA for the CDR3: TGTGCCAGCAGCAAAGCGCTTTCTGGACAGGACTCCTACGAGCAGTACGTC. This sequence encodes CASSKALSGQDSYEQYV.

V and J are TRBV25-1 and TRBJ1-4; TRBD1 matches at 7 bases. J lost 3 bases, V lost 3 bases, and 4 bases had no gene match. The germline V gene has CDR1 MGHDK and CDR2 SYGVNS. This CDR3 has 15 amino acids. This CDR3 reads CASSDPGGSNEKLFF. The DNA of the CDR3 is TGTGCCAGCAGTGACCCAGGGGGATCTAATGAAAAACTGTTTTTT.

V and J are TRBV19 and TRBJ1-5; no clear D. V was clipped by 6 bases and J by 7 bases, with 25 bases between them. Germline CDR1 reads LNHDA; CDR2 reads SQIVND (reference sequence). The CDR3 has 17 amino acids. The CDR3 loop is CASSNPYGEGRGQPQHF. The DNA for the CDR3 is TGTGCCAGTAGCAACCCTTACGGCGAGGGAAGAGGACAGCCCCAGCATTTT. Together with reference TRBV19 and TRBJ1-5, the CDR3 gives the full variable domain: DGGITQSPKYLFRKEGQNVTLSCEQNLNHDAMYWYRQDPGQGLRLIYYSQIVNDFQKGDIAEGYSVSREKKESFPLTVTSAQKNPTAFYLCASSNPYGEGRGQPQHFGDGTRLSIL.

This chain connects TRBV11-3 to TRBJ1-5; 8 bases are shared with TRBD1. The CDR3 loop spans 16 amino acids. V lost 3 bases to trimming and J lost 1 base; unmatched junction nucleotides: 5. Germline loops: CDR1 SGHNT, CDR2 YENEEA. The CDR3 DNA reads TGTGCCAGCAGCTTGGGACAGGTTGGAAGCAATCAGCCCCAGCATTTT. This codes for CASSLGQVGSNQPQHF.

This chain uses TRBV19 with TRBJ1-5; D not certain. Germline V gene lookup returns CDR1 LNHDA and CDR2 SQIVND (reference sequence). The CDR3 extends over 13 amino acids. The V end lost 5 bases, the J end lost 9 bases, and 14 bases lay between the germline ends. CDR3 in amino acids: CASSPLSLRPQHF. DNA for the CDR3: TGTGCCAGTAGTCCCCTATCCCTGAGGCCCCAGCATTTT.

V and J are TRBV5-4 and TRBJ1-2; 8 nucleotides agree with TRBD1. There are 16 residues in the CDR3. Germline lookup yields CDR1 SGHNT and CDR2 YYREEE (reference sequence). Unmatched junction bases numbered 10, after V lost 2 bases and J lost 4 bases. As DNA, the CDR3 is TGTGCCAGCAGCTTAGAAAACAGACAGGGGAGCTATGGCTACACCTTC. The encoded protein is CASSLENRQGSYGYTF.

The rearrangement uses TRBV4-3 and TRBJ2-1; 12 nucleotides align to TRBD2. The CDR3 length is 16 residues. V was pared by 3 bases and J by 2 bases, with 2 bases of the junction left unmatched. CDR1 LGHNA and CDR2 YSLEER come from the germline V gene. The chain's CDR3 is CASSHRTSGTYNEQFF. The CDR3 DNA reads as TGCGCCAGCAGCCACCGGACTAGCGGGACCTACAATGAGCAGTTCTTC.

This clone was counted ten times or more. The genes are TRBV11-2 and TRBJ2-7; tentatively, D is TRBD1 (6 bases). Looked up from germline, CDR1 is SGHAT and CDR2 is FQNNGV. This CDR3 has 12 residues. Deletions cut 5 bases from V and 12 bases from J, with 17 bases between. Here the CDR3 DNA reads TGTGCCAGCAGCCCTACGTCGGGACAAAGGTACGTC. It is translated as CASSPTSGQRYV.

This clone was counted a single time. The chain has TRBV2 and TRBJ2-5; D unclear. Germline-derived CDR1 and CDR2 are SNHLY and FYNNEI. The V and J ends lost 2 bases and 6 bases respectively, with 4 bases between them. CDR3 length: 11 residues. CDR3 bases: TGTGCCAGCAGTGAATGGCAGACCCAGTACTTC. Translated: CASSEWQTQYF.

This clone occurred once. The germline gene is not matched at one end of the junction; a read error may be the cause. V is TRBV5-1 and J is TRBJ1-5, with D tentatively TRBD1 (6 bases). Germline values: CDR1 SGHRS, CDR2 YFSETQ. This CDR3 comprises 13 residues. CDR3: CASSRDTNQPQHF. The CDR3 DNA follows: TGTGCCAGCAGCAGGGACACAAATCAGCCCCAGCATTTT.

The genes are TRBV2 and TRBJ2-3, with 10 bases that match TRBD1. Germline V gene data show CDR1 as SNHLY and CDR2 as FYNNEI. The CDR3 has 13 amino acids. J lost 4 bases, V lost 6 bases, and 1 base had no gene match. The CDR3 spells CASRTGGADTQYF. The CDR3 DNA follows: TGTGCCAGCAGGACAGGGGGCGCAGATACGCAGTATTTT.

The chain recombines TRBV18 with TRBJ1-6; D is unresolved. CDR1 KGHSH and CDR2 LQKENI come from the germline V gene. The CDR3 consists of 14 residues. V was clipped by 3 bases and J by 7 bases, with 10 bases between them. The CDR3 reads CASSPLEANSPLHF. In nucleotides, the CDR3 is TGTGCCAGCTCACCCCTAGAAGCGAATTCACCCCTCCACTTT.

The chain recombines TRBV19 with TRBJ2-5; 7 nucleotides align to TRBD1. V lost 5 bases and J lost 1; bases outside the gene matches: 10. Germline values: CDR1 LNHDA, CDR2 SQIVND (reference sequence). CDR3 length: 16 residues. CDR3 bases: TGTGCCAGTAGTCTCAATCCCGGACAGGCCCAAGAGACCCAGTACTTC. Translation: CASSLNPGQAQETQYF.

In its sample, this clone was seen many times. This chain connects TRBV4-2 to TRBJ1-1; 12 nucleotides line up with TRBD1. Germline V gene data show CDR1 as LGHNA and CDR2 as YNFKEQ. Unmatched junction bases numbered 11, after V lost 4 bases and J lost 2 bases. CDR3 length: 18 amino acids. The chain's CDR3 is CASSRRGQGAESNTEAFF. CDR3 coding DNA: TGTGCCAGCAGCCGCCGGGGACAGGGGGCCGAATCAAACACTGAAGCTTTCTTT.

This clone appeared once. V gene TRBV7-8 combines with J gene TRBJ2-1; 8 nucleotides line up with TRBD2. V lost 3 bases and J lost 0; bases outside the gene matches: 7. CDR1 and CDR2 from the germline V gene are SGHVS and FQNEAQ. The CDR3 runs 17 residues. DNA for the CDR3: TGTGCCAGCAGCTTGTTGACTAGCGAAAGCTCCTACAATGAGCAGTTCTTC. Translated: CASSLLTSESSYNEQFF.